These T cell receptor beta chains were read from a single sample in a study of CD8+ T cells in alopecia areata. The assay was immunoSEQ multiplex PCR, and TCRdb's table has in-frame clones only and misses some. The sample gives 150,000 to 200,000 clones, approximately 70% of which show up once; approximately 10% is in the top ten. The specimen was CD8+ T cells sorted from blood, collected at week 0. The receptors were sampled from a human donor with alopecia areata. Each CDR3 is given with its conserved first and last residue. D genes are given only for firm matches. Size tells how often a clone was seen (once, few, many) or the class of an expanded clone, and some rows leave it out.

cdr3_aa: CASSQLPYRVEAFF
cdr3_nt: TGCGCCAGCAGTCAACTGCCCTACAGGGTGGAAGCTTTCTTT
d_call: .
clone_size: .
j_call: TRBJ1-1
v_call: TRBV23-1

cdr3_aa: CALSDSSYEQYF
cdr3_nt: TGTGCCTTATCGGACAGTTCCTACGAGCAGTACTTC
d_call: .
clone_size: .
j_call: TRBJ2-7
v_call: TRBV30

cdr3_aa: CASSLGLAGGTDTQYF
cdr3_nt: TGTGCCAGCAGCTTAGGGCTAGCGGGGGGCACAGATACGCAGTATTTT
d_call: TRBD2
clone_size: .
j_call: TRBJ2-3
v_call: TRBV7-9

cdr3_aa: CASSLLTGQETQYF
cdr3_nt: TGTGCCAGCAGCTTGTTGACCGGTCAAGAGACCCAGTACTTC
d_call: .
clone_size: .
j_call: TRBJ2-5
v_call: TRBV5-6

cdr3_aa: CSGWGQETQYF
cdr3_nt: TGCAGCGGATGGGGACAAGAGACCCAGTACTTC
d_call: .
clone_size: .
j_call: TRBJ2-5
v_call: TRBV29-1

cdr3_aa: CASSPSGHLRNQPQHF
cdr3_nt: TGTGCCAGCAGTCCCTCGGGACACCTCCGCAATCAGCCCCAGCATTTT
d_call: .
clone_size: .
j_call: TRBJ1-5
v_call: TRBV27

cdr3_aa: CASINPWGEAKNIQYF
cdr3_nt: TGTGCCAGCATTAATCCATGGGGGGAAGCCAAAAACATTCAGTACTTC
d_call: .
clone_size: many
j_call: TRBJ2-4
v_call: TRBV2

cdr3_aa: CASSVSNEQFF
cdr3_nt: TGCGCCAGCAGCGTTAGCAATGAGCAGTTCTTC
d_call: .
clone_size: .
j_call: TRBJ2-1
v_call: TRBV5-1

cdr3_aa: CASSHLQETQYF
cdr3_nt: TGTGCCAGCAGCCATCTTCAAGAGACCCAGTACTTC
d_call: .
clone_size: .
j_call: TRBJ2-5
v_call: TRBV11-2

cdr3_aa: CASSESFGELFF
cdr3_nt: TGCGCCAGCAGTGAATCATTTGGGGAGCTGTTTTTT
d_call: .
clone_size: few
j_call: TRBJ2-2
v_call: TRBV10-1

cdr3_aa: CASSYGTDTQYF
cdr3_nt: TGTGCCAGCAGTTACGGGACAGATACGCAGTATTTT
d_call: .
clone_size: few
j_call: TRBJ2-3
v_call: TRBV6-5

cdr3_aa: CASSLGGSGELFF
cdr3_nt: TGTGCCAGCAGCTTAGGAGGTTCCGGGGAGCTGTTTTTT
d_call: .
clone_size: few
j_call: TRBJ2-2
v_call: TRBV13

cdr3_aa: CASSQDWVNGYTF
cdr3_nt: TGCGCCAGCAGCCAAGACTGGGTGAATGGCTACACCTTC
d_call: .
clone_size: once
j_call: TRBJ1-2
v_call: TRBV4-1

cdr3_aa: CASSYGSTNEKLFF
cdr3_nt: TGTGCCAGCAGTTACGGCTCAACTAATGAAAAACTGTTTTTT
d_call: .
clone_size: .
j_call: TRBJ1-4
v_call: TRBV6-5

cdr3_aa: CSVAGNDGYTF
cdr3_nt: TGCAGCGTTGCAGGGAATGATGGCTACACCTTC
d_call: .
clone_size: .
j_call: TRBJ1-2
v_call: TRBV29-1

cdr3_aa: CASSSPGGATGELFF
cdr3_nt: TGTGCCAGCAGCTCCCCGGGCGGGGCAACCGGGGAGCTGTTTTTT
d_call: .
clone_size: few
j_call: TRBJ2-2
v_call: TRBV7-9

cdr3_aa: CATTNQPQHF
cdr3_nt: TGTGCCACTACAAACCAGCCCCAGCATTTT
d_call: .
clone_size: few
j_call: TRBJ1-5
v_call: TRBV6-1

cdr3_aa: CASRALTTGRTYGYTF
cdr3_nt: TGTGCCAGTAGGGCGTTGACGACAGGGAGGACCTATGGCTACACCTTC
d_call: TRBD1
clone_size: .
j_call: TRBJ1-2
v_call: TRBV27

cdr3_aa: CATTWADTQYF
cdr3_nt: TGTGCTACGACTTGGGCAGATACGCAGTATTTT
d_call: .
clone_size: .
j_call: TRBJ2-3
v_call: TRBV6-1

cdr3_aa: CAWTADIKGEGYTGELFF
cdr3_nt: TGTGCCTGGACTGCCGATATAAAGGGGGAAGGGTACACCGGGGAGCTGTTTTTT
d_call: .
clone_size: .
j_call: TRBJ2-2
v_call: TRBV30

cdr3_aa: CASLQYFSYNSPLHF
cdr3_nt: TGTGCCAGCTTACAGTACTTCTCCTATAATTCACCCCTCCACTTT
d_call: .
clone_size: once
j_call: TRBJ1-6
v_call: TRBV6-1

cdr3_aa: CATSGGGILSNQPQHF
cdr3_nt: TGTGCCACCAGCGGAGGAGGGATTCTAAGCAATCAGCCCCAGCATTTT
d_call: .
clone_size: .
j_call: TRBJ1-5
v_call: TRBV15

cdr3_aa: CASSSLTGSTDTQYF
cdr3_nt: TGTGCCAGCAGCTCCCTGACAGGGTCCACAGATACGCAGTATTTT
d_call: TRBD1
clone_size: .
j_call: TRBJ2-3
v_call: TRBV13

cdr3_aa: CASSIGTGSDGYTF
cdr3_nt: TGTGCCAGCAGCATCGGGACAGGGTCTGATGGCTACACCTTC
d_call: TRBD1
clone_size: .
j_call: TRBJ1-2
v_call: TRBV13

cdr3_aa: CASSPGQNTGELFF
cdr3_nt: TGCGCCAGCAGTCCGGGACAAAACACCGGGGAGCTGTTTTTT
d_call: .
clone_size: .
j_call: TRBJ2-2
v_call: TRBV5-1

cdr3_aa: CASKLGQDHFYGYTF
cdr3_nt: TGTGCCAGCAAGCTGGGACAGGATCACTTTTATGGCTACACCTTC
d_call: TRBD1
clone_size: .
j_call: TRBJ1-2
v_call: TRBV6-1

cdr3_aa: CASSQAYSRDNEQFF
cdr3_nt: TGCGCCAGCAGCCAAGCGTACAGCAGGGACAATGAGCAGTTCTTC
d_call: .
clone_size: .
j_call: TRBJ2-1
v_call: TRBV4-1

cdr3_aa: CASSLAGRRRGPTGELFF
cdr3_nt: TGCGCCAGCAGCTTGGCCGGTCGTCGGCGGGGGCCCACCGGGGAGCTGTTTTTT
d_call: .
clone_size: .
j_call: TRBJ2-2
v_call: TRBV5-1

cdr3_aa: CASSQDKVATNEKLFF
cdr3_nt: TGTGCCAGCAGCCAAGATAAGGTTGCAACTAATGAAAAACTGTTTTTT
d_call: .
clone_size: .
j_call: TRBJ1-4
v_call: TRBV4-2

cdr3_aa: CASSINGQETQYF
cdr3_nt: TGTGCCAGCAGCATCAATGGGCAAGAGACCCAGTACTTC
d_call: .
clone_size: .
j_call: TRBJ2-5
v_call: TRBV9

cdr3_aa: CSGTSKGGEQYF
cdr3_nt: TGCAGCGGTACGTCGAAGGGCGGCGAGCAGTACTTC
d_call: .
clone_size: .
j_call: TRBJ2-7
v_call: TRBV29-1

cdr3_aa: CAWSVGRAQHF
cdr3_nt: TGTGCCTGGAGTGTGGGCAGGGCCCAGCATTTT
d_call: .
clone_size: .
j_call: TRBJ1-5
v_call: TRBV30

cdr3_aa: CASRPDNPYGYTF
cdr3_nt: TGTGCCAGCCGTCCGGACAACCCATATGGCTACACCTTC
d_call: .
clone_size: .
j_call: TRBJ1-2
v_call: TRBV13

cdr3_aa: CAIMGARTEAFF
cdr3_nt: TGTGCCATCATGGGGGCTCGGACTGAAGCTTTCTTT
d_call: .
clone_size: .
j_call: TRBJ1-1
v_call: TRBV10-3

cdr3_aa: CAWSVGQSYEQYF
cdr3_nt: TGTGCCTGGAGTGTAGGACAGTCCTACGAGCAGTACTTC
d_call: .
clone_size: .
j_call: TRBJ2-7
v_call: TRBV30

cdr3_aa: CSVDSSARPLGYTF
cdr3_nt: TGCAGCGTTGATTCTTCGGCCCGACCTTTGGGCTACACCTTC
d_call: .
clone_size: few
j_call: TRBJ1-2
v_call: TRBV29-1

cdr3_aa: CASSLGPAPYEQYF
cdr3_nt: TGCGCCAGCAGCTTGGGTCCGGCACCCTACGAGCAGTACTTC
d_call: .
clone_size: .
j_call: TRBJ2-7
v_call: TRBV5-1

cdr3_aa: CASSRPGASNTEAFF
cdr3_nt: TGTGCCAGCAGTCGCCCCGGGGCCAGCAACACTGAAGCTTTCTTT
d_call: .
clone_size: .
j_call: TRBJ1-1
v_call: TRBV5-6

cdr3_aa: CASSQPGTGGNSPLHF
cdr3_nt: TGTGCCAGCAGCCAACCGGGGACAGGGGGTAATTCACCCCTCCACTTT
d_call: TRBD1
clone_size: .
j_call: TRBJ1-6
v_call: TRBV7-9